This T cell receptor beta chain was recovered during a study of human T cells and chemical hapten exposure. Study information: Across its 20 to 25 weeks, the study gave patients weekly diphenylcyclopropenone doses to the scalp.

Study results and limitations: Because they had alopecia, donors may respond immunologically unlike healthy people.

Details on this clonotype: Antigen unknown.

The CDR3 totals 18 residues. V shed 4 bases, J shed 7 bases, and the junction held 13 bases outside the gene matches. CDR1 is SGHTA and CDR2 is FQGNSA in the germline V gene. TCRdb processed the RACE reads anew with MiXCR; each CDR3 protein has one entry. This table has 35,000 to 50,000 distinct CDR3 sequences, under 15% appearing once. Time point described: pre-sensitization, week 0. Treatment reported: therapeutic diphenylcyclopropenone sensitization with weekly scalp DPC. The study enrolled 18 to 70-year-old alopecia patients suitable for DPC. The receptor comes from a woman younger than 45 with alopecia areata. Some clones in this sample may be carry-over from other donors' samples. V usage is TRBV7-2 and J usage is TRBJ2-2; 12 bases map to TRBD2. Sequences were derived from whole blood, sampled in connection with sensitization to the hapten diphenylcyclopropenone (DPC). The CDR3 sequence: CASSSFLGLAGKGGELFF. The DNA for the CDR3 is TGTGCCAGCAGCTCTTTCCTTGGACTAGCGGGAAAGGGCGGGGAGCTGTTTTTT.